One sample yielded the 8 T cell receptor beta chains listed below, sequenced in a study of blood T cell repertoires in COVID-19. Assay used: immunoSEQ multiplex PCR; TCRdb lists only in-frame clones, some missing. Here the sample spans about 300,000 clones, 70% to 85% being singletons. Sequencing was carried out using peripheral blood. These receptors all come from a human donor with COVID-19, enrolled during active disease. The donor label of this sample is uncertain.

The CDR3 sequence is CASSQVPGLTTGEQFF. The DNA of the CDR3 is TGCGCCAGCAGCCAAGTCCCGGGACTAACCACGGGTGAGCAGTTCTTC. The rearrangement joins TRBV4-1 to TRBJ2-1, with TRBD2 matching 7 bases. Trimming at V came to 1 base and at J to 9 bases, leaving 12 bases not matched to a gene. The V gene's germline CDR1 is MGHRA and CDR2 YSYEKL. This CDR3 is built from 16 residues.

The chain has TRBV27 and TRBJ1-1; no clear D. Trimming shortened V by 6 bases and J by 7 bases, and 15 bases separated the two germline ends. The CDR3 covers 13 residues. Germline CDR1 and CDR2: MNHEY and SMNVEV (reference sequence). CDR3 region: CASRPWTGDEAFF. As DNA, the CDR3 is TGTGCCAGCAGACCCTGGACCGGGGATGAAGCTTTCTTT.

This clone has a handful of counts. The chain has TRBV5-6 and TRBJ2-7; 13 bases agree with TRBD2. Per germline, CDR1 SGHDT and CDR2 YYEEEE. Trimming took 3 bases from V and 4 from J; bases not matched to a gene: 10. The CDR3 is 17 amino acids. In DNA, the CDR3 is TGTGCCAGCAGCTCTTACTCCGGACTAGCGGGAGTTTACGAGCAGTACTTC. It yields the protein CASSSYSGLAGVYEQYF.

This clone has a handful of counts. Other DNA sequences in this specimen translate into the identical CDR3. The chain is built from TRBV6-5 and TRBJ2-2, with TRBD1 matching 10 bases. J gave up 2 bases and V 6 bases, and 3 bases lay outside the gene matches. CDR1 and CDR2 (germline): MNHEY, SVGAGI. The CDR3 has 15 residues. The DNA of the CDR3 is TGTGCCAGCAGGAGACAGGGGGCTAACACCGGGGAGCTGTTTTTT. This sequence encodes CASRRQGANTGELFF.

This sequence joins TRBV5-1 and TRBJ2-6; D is perhaps TRBD2 (5 bases). Trimming cost V 3 bases and J 1 base, with 14 bases left between them. CDR3 length equals 17 residues. The V gene's germline CDR1 is SGHRS and CDR2 YFSETQ. CDR3 loop: CASSSLSWTSGANVLTF. The CDR3 bases are TGCGCCAGCAGCTCCCTCTCTTGGACTTCTGGGGCCAACGTCCTGACTTTC.

The chain recombines TRBV5-1 with TRBJ2-5, with TRBD2 matching over 16 bases. The CDR3 has 18 amino acids. The ends lost 0 bases at V and 2 bases at J; junction bases unmatched: 4. Germline assignment: CDR1 SGHRS and CDR2 YFSETQ. CDR3 sequence reads: CASSLGGLAGGKQETQYF. In DNA form, the CDR3 reads TGCGCCAGCAGCTTGGGGGGACTAGCGGGAGGGAAACAAGAGACCCAGTACTTC.

The rearrangement links TRBV5-6 to TRBJ1-2; 8 bases are shared with TRBD1. The CDR3 spans 16 residues. Trimming at V came to 0 bases and at J to 4 bases, leaving 8 bases not matched to a gene. Germline V gene data show CDR1 as SGHDT and CDR2 as YYEEEE. The CDR3 DNA sequence: TGTGCCAGCAGCTTGGTCCGGACAGGGCAAATCTATGGCTACACCTTC. Encoded protein: CASSLVRTGQIYGYTF.

The chain has TRBV12-3 or TRBV12-4 and TRBJ2-7; TRBD2 is a possible D gene (5 bases). With 5 bases removed from V and 3 bases from J, the gap between germline ends came to 8 bases. The CDR3 is 12 amino acids. CDR3 amino acids: CASSPEGYEQYF. The CDR3 region has the DNA TGTGCCAGCAGTCCCGAGGGCTACGAGCAGTACTTC.